This entry is about one T cell receptor beta chain. What it binds is unknown. This sample was included in a study of cytomegalovirus exposure and HLA in healthy donors. Points from the study as a whole: Across donors, sequencing depth was assumed by presence/absence analyses to be roughly uniform. Productive status was seen about 87% or about 30% of the time for most TCR beta V segments in an earlier analysis.

The PCR used 60 Vbeta and 13 Jbeta primers. Data came from immunoSEQ multiplex PCR; TCRdb stores just in-frame clones and leaves some out. The table shows 70,000 to 90,000 clones, with 55% to 70% occurring only once. CDR3 length equals 13 residues. Per the germline V gene, CDR1 is SGHAT and CDR2 is FQNNGV. V was clipped by 6 bases and J by 5 bases, with 14 bases between them. Sample: PBMCs. The TCR originated in a woman aged 40 to 55 in good health and CMV-seropositive. The gene calls are TRBV11-2 and TRBJ2-7; tentative D call: TRBD1 (5 bases). The CDR3 spells CASRRLGPHEQYF. The DNA for the CDR3 is TGTGCCAGCAGGAGACTGGGGCCCCACGAGCAGTACTTC.